A selection of T cell receptor beta chains follows, all from one sample in a study of vaccination effects on CD4 cells after COVID-19. The method was immunoSEQ multiplex PCR; TCRdb's version includes in-frame clones alone and lacks a portion of them. The sample has tens of thousands of clones, 73% seen once. Antigen specificity for these receptors is unknown. The source was CD4+ T cells from PBMCs cultured with HCoV-229E spike peptides, collected after COVID-19 vaccination. The receptors were gathered from a human donor who received a COVID-19 vaccine. Each CDR3 is given with its conserved first and last residue.

v_call cdr3_aa
TRBV4-1 CASSRDSLKGTEAFF
TRBV7-8 CASSFSMGTSGNTIYF
TRBV15 CATSREADRGDTQYF
TRBV2 CASSMDEDGYTF
TRBV12-3/TRBV12-4 CASRLAGANVLTF
TRBV24-1 CATRGQGAAGELFF
TRBV18 CASSRGLSNQPQHF
TRBV30 CAWSPVGKSSYNEQFF
TRBV6-5 CASSYSSDGNQYF
TRBV7-2 CASSPGQRLYGYTF
TRBV19 CASSRNRDSGNTIYF
TRBV6-5 CASSTRLGSYNEQFF
TRBV6-1 CASSEAGRGNQPQHF
TRBV29-1 CSVGQTTYGYTF
TRBV19 CASKAGRGAGELFF
TRBV9 CASSRRGKEGGYTF
TRBV27 CASSTLGQGNSPLHF
TRBV9 CASSSTRGSGGYNEQFF
TRBV5-1 CASSFQLNTEAFF
TRBV18 CASSPSGQGFGNTIYF
TRBV18 CASSPDVVNEQFF
TRBV12-3/TRBV12-4 CASSLVGSYTF
TRBV9 CASSVLAGRNEQFF
TRBV30 CAWSVGVAGTGELFF
TRBV5-1 CASSSVQGPSGYTF
TRBV2 CASRSNTVDEQFF
TRBV3-1/TRBV3-2 CASSRGWGSTEAFF
TRBV2 CASRLRTGSTGELFF
TRBV11-2 CASSLVASGGSYNEQFF
TRBV7-3 CASSLDRVGSPLHF
TRBV5-4 CASSWGDRQETQYF
TRBV4-1 CASSHPAREETQYF
TRBV5-1 CASSPNPGQGYGYTF
TRBV5-1 CASSLVAGGANVLTF
TRBV25-1 CASTGQGISGYTF
TRBV29-1 CSVVRGGAKNIQYF
TRBV7-8 CASSLERGETQYF
TRBV5-1 CASSLSGEGNSPLHF
TRBV4-1 CASSHPSLGAGGAGRFAGELFF
TRBV19 CASSIRRGEPGANVLTF
TRBV28 CASSSGSGQPQHF
TRBV11-2 CASSLSNLQEQFF
TRBV24-1 CATSDLTPGSGGAEGTQYF
TRBV27 CASSLGTGVYNSPLHF
TRBV24-1 CATSDAVSYNEQFF
TRBV7-3 CASSLTSPGPLQYF
TRBV6-5 CASSRAFSGNTIYF
TRBV5-4 CASSLVGTETGELFF